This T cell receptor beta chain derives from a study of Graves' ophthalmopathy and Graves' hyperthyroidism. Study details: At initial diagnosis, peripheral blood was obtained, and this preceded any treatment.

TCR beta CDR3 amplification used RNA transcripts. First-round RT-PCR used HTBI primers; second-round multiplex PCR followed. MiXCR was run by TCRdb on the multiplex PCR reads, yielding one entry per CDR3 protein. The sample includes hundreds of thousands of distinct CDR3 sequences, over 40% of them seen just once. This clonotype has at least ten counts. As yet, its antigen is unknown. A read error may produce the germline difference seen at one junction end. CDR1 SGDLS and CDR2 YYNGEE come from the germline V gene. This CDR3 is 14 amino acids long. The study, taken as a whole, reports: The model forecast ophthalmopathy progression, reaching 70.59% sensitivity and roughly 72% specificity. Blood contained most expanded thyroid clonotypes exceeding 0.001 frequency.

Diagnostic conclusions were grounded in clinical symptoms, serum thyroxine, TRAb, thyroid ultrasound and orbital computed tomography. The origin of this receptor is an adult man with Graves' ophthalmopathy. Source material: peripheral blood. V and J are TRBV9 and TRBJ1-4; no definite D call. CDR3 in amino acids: CASSVGNTDEKLVF. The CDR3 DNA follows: TGTGCCAGCAGCGTAGGTAATACAGATGAAAAACTGGTTTTT.